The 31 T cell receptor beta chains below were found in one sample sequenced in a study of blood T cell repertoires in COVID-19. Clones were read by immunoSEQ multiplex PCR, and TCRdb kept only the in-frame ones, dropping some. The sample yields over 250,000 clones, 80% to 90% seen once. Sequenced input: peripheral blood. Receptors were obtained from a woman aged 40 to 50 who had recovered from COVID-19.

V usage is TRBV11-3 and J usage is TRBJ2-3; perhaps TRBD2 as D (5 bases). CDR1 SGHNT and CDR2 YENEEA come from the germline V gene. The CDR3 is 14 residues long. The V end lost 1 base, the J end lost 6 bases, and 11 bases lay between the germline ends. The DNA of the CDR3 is TGTGCCAGCAGCTTAGGGCTAGCCAGTGATACGCAGTATTTT. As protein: CASSLGLASDTQYF.

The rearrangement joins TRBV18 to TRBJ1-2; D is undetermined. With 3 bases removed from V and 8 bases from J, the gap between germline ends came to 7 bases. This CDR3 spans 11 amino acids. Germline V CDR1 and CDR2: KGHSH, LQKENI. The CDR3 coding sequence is TGTGCCAGCTCACCGGGAGAGGGCTACACCTTC. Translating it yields CASSPGEGYTF. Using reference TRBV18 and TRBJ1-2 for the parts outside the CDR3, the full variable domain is NAGVMQNPRHLVRRRGQEARLRCSPMKGHSHVYWYRQLPEEGLKFMVYLQKENIIDESGMPKERFSAEFPKEGPSILRIQQVVRGDSAAYFCASSPGEGYTFGSGTRLTVV.

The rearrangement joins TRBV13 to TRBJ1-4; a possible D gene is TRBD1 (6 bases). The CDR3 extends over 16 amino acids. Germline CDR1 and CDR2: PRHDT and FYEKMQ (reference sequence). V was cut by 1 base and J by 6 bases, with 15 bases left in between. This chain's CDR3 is CASSLAQQGRDEKLFF. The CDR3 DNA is TGTGCCAGCAGCTTAGCCCAGCAGGGGCGGGATGAAAAACTGTTTTTT.

The CDR3 bases are TGTGCCAGCAGCTCCCGGGGGGGCCCAGACGGGGAGCTGTTTTTT. This encodes CASSSRGGPDGELFF. This chain uses TRBV5-4 with TRBJ2-2; TRBD2 agrees at 8 bases. Trimming cost V 3 bases and J 7 bases; bases outside gene matches: 8. Germline lookup yields CDR1 SGHNT and CDR2 YYREEE (reference sequence). The CDR3 is 15 amino acids.

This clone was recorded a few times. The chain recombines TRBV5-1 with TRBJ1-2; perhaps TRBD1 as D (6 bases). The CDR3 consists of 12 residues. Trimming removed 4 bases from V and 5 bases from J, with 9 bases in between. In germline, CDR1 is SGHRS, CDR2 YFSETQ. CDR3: CASSAGQYGYTF. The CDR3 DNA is TGCGCCAGCAGCGCCGGACAGTATGGCTACACCTTC. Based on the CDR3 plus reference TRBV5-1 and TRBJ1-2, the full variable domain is KAGVTQTPRYLIKTRGQQVTLSCSPISGHRSVSWYQQTPGQGLQFLFEYFSETQRNKGNFPGRFSGRQFSNSRSEMNVSTLELGDSALYLCASSAGQYGYTFGSGTRLTVV.

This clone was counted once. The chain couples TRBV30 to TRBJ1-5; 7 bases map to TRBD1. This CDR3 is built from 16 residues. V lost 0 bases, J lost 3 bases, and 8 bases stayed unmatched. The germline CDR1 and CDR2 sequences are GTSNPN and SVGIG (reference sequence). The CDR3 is CAWSVKYGTDNQPQHF. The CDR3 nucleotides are TGTGCCTGGAGTGTTAAGTATGGGACAGACAATCAGCCCCAGCATTTT. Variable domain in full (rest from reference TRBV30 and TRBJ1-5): SQTIHQWPATLVQPVGSPLSLECTVEGTSNPNLYWYRQAAGRGLQLLFYSVGIGQISSEVPQNLSASRPQDRQFILSSKKLLLSDSGFYLCAWSVKYGTDNQPQHFGDGTRLSIL.

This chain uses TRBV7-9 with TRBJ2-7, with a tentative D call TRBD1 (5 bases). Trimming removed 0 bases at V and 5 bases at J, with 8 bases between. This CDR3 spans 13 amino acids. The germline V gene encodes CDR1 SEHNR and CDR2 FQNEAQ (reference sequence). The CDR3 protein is CASSLAGRDEQYF. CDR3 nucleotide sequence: TGTGCCAGCAGCTTAGCGGGCAGGGACGAGCAGTACTTC.

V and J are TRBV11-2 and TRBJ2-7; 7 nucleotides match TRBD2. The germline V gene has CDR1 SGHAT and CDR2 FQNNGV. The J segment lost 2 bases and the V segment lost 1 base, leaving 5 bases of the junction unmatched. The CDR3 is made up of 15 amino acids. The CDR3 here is CASSLVGGSAYEQYF. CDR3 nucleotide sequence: TGTGCCAGCAGCTTAGTGGGGGGGTCAGCCTACGAGCAGTACTTC.

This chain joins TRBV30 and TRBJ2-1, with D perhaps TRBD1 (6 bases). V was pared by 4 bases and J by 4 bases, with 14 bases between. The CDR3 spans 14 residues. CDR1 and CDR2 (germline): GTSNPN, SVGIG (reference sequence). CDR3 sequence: CAWKHGTPYNEQFF. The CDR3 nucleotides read TGTGCCTGGAAACATGGGACACCATACAATGAGCAGTTCTTC.

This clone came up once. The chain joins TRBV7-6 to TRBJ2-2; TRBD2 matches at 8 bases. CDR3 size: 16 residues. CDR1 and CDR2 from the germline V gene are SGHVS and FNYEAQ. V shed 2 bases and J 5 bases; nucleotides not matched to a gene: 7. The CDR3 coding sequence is TGTGCCAGCAGCTTATGGTCCGGGGGGGCGACCGGGGAGCTGTTTTTT. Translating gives CASSLWSGGATGELFF. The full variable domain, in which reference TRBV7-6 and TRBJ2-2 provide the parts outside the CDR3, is GAGVSQSPRYKVTKRGQDVALRCDPISGHVSLYWYRQALGQGPEFLTYFNYEAQQDKSGLPNDRFSAERPEGSISTLTIQRTEQRDSAMYRCASSLWSGGATGELFFGEGSRLTVL.

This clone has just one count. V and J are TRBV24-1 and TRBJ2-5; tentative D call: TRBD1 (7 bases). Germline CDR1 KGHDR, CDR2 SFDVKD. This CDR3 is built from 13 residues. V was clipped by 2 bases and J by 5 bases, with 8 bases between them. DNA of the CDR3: TGTGCCACCAGTGATTCAGGGGGGGAGACCCAGTACTTC. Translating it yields CATSDSGGETQYF.

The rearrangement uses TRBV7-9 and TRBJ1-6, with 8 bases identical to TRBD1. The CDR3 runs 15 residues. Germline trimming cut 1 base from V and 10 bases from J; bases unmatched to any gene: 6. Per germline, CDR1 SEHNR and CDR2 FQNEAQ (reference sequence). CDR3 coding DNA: TGTGCCAGCAGCTTAGAACAGGGGGAGACGTCACCCCTCCACTTT. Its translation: CASSLEQGETSPLHF. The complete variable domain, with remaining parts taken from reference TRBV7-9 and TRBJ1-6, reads DTGVSQNPRHKITKRGQNVTFRCDPISEHNRLYWYRQTLGQGPEFLTYFQNEAQLEKSRLLSDRFSAERPKGSFSTLEIQRTEQGDSAMYLCASSLEQGETSPLHFGNGTRLTVT.

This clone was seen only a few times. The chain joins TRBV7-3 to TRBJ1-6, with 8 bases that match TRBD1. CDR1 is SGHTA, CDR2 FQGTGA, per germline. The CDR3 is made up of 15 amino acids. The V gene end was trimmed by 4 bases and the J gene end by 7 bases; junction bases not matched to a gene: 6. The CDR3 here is CASSSTGTGNSPLHF. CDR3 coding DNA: TGTGCCAGCAGCTCGACGGGGACAGGAAATTCACCCCTCCACTTT.

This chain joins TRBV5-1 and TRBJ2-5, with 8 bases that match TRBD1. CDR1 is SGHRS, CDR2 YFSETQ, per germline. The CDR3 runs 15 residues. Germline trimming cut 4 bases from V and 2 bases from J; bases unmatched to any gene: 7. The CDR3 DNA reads TGCGCCAGCAGCCCTCGGGACAGGCGGCAAGAGACCCAGTACTTC. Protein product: CASSPRDRRQETQYF.

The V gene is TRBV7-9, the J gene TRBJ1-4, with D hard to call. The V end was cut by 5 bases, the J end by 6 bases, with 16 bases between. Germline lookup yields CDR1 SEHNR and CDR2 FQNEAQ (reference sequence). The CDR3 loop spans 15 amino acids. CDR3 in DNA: TGTGCCAGCAGCCCCAAAACGGTTCGAGATGAAAAACTGTTTTTT. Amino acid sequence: CASSPKTVRDEKLFF.

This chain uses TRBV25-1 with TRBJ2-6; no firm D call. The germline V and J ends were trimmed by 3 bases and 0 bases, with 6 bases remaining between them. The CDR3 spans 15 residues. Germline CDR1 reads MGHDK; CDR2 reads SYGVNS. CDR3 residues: CASSDPRSGANVLTF. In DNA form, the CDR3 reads TGTGCCAGCAGTGATCCCCGCTCTGGGGCCAACGTCCTGACTTTC.

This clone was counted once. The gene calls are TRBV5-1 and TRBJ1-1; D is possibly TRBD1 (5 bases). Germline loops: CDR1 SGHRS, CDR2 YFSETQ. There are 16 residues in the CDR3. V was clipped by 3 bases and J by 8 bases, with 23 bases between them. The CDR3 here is CASSSSAVRASLEAFF. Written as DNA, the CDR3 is TGCGCCAGCAGCTCATCGGCGGTCAGGGCCTCGCTAGAAGCTTTCTTT.

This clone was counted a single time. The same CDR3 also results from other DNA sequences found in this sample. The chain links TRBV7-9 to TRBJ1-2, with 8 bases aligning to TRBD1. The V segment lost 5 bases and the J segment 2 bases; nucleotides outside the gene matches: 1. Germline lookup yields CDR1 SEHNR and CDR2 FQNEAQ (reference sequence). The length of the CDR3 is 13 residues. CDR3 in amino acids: CASSRQGNYGYTF. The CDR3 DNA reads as TGTGCCAGCAGCCGACAGGGGAACTATGGCTACACCTTC.

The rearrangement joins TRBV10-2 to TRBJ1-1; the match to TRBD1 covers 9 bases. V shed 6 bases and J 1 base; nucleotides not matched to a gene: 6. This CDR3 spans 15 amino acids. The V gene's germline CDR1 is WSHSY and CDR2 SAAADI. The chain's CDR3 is CASRDRGQSNTEAFF. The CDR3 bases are TGCGCCAGCAGGGACAGGGGACAGTCGAACACTGAAGCTTTCTTT.

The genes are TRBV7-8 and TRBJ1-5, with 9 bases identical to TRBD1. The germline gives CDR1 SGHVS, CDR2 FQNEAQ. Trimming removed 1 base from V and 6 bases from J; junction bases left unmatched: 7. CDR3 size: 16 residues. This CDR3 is CASSLVGTGSSQPQHF. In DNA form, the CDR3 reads TGTGCCAGCAGCTTAGTCGGGACAGGGTCGAGTCAGCCCCAGCATTTT.

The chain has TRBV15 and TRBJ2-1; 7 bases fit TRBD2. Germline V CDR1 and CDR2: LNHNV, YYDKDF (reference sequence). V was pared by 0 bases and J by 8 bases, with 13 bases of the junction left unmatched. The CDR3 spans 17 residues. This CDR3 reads CATSRDRDSKGRDEQFF. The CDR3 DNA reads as TGTGCCACCAGCAGAGATCGGGACTCTAAGGGGAGGGATGAGCAGTTCTTC.

The CDR3 nucleotides are TGTGCCAGCAGTTCCCCGGAGCAGGGGCGCATATATTTT. Its protein product is CASSSPEQGRIYF. V gene TRBV28 combines with J gene TRBJ1-3; tentative D call: TRBD1 (6 bases). V lost 4 bases and J 12 bases, leaving 16 bases between the germline ends. The V gene's germline CDR1 is MDHEN and CDR2 SYDVKM. The CDR3 covers 13 residues.

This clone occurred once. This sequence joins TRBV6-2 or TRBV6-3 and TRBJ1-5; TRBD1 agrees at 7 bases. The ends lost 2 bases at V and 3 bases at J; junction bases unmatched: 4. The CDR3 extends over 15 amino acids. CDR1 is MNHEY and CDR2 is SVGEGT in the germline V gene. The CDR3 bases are TGTGCCAGCAGTTACCGGGACAGCTCCAATCAGCCCCAGCATTTT. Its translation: CASSYRDSSNQPQHF.

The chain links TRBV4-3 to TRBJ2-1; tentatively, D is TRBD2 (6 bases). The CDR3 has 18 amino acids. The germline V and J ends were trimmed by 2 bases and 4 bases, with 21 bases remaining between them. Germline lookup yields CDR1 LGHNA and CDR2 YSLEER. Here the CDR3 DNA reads TGCGCCAGCAGCCAAAAGTTAGGGGCGGGGACCGCGTACAATGAGCAGTTCTTC. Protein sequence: CASSQKLGAGTAYNEQFF.

Here the CDR3 reads CAWSAGQGPFNEQFF. In DNA, the CDR3 is TGTGCCTGGAGTGCAGGACAGGGCCCTTTCAATGAGCAGTTCTTC. The gene calls are TRBV30 and TRBJ2-1, with 8 positions matching TRBD1. With 1 base clipped from V and 6 bases from J, the junction kept 8 bases outside the gene matches. This CDR3 region has 15 residues. Germline values: CDR1 GTSNPN, CDR2 SVGIG (reference sequence).

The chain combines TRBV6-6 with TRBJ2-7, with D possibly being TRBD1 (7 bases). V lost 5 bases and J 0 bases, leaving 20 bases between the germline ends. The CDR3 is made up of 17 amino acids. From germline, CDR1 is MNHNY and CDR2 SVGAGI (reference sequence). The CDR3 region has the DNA TGTGCCAGCAGTCACCCCCTCCAGGGGGGATTCTCCTACGAGCAGTACTTC. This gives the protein CASSHPLQGGFSYEQYF.

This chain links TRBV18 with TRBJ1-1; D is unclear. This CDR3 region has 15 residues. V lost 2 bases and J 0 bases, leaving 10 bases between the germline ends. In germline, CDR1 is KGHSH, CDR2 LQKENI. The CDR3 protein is CASSPVGVMNTEAFF. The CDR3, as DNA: TGTGCCAGCTCACCAGTCGGGGTAATGAACACTGAAGCTTTCTTT.

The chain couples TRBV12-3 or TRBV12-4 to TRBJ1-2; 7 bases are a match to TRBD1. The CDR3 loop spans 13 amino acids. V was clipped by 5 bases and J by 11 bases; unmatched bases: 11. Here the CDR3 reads CASSTGNRGRYTF. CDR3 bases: TGTGCCAGCAGTACGGGGAACAGGGGAAGATACACCTTC.

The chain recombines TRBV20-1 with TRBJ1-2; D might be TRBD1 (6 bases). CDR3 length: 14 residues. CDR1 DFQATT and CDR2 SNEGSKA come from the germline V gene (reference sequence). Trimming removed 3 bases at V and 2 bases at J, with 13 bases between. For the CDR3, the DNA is TGCAGTGCTAGTCGGGCGGGGGCGAACTATGGCTACACCTTC. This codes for CSASRAGANYGYTF.

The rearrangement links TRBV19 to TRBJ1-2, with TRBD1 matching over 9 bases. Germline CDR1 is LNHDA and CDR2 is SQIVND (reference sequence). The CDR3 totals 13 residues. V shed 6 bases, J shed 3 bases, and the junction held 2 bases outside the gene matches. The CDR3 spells CASRGQGDYGYTF. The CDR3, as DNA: TGTGCCAGTAGGGGACAGGGAGACTATGGCTACACCTTC.

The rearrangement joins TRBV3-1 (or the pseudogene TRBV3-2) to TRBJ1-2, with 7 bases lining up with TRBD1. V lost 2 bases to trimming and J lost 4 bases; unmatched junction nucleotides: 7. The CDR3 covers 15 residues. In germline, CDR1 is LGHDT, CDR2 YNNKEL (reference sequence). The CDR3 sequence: CASSQIKGAFYGYTF. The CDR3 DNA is TGTGCCAGCAGCCAAATAAAGGGGGCTTTCTATGGCTACACCTTC.